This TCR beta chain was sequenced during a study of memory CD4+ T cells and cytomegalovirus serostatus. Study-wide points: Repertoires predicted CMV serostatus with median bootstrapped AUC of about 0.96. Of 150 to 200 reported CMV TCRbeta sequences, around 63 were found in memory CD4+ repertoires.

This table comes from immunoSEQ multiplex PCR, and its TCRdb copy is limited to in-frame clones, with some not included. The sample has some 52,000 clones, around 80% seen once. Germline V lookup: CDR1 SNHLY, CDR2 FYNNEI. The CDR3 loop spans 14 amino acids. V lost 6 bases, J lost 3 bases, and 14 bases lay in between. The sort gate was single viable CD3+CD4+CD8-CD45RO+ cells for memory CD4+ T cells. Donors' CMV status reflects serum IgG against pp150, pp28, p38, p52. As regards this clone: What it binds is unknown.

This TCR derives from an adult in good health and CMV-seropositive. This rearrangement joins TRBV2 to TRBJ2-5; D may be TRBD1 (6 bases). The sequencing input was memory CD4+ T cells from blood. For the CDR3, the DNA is TGTGCCAGCAGGATTGGACAGCAGGAAGAGACCCAGTACTTC. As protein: CASRIGQQEETQYF.